Following are 15 T cell receptor beta chains from one sample sequenced in a study of blood T cell repertoires in COVID-19. Using immunoSEQ multiplex PCR, the repertoire was profiled, and TCRdb retains in-frame clones only, with some absent. The table lists about 150,000 clones, around 82% of them singletons. What was sequenced was peripheral blood. Source of these receptors: a man in his 60s with COVID-19, enrolled during active disease.

This chain joins TRBV2 and TRBJ2-1; D possibly corresponds to TRBD2 (6 bases). Germline CDR1 and CDR2: SNHLY and FYNNEI. The CDR3 loop spans 13 amino acids. V was clipped by 2 bases and J by 7 bases, with 9 bases between them. The CDR3 DNA reads as TGTGCCAGCAGTGAAACGGAGGGGAATGAGCAGTTCTTC. This codes for CASSETEGNEQFF.

The chain couples TRBV7-8 to TRBJ2-7; D gene unclear. V was clipped by 2 bases and J by 6 bases, with 5 bases between them. Germline CDR1 reads SGHVS; CDR2 reads FQNEAQ. This CDR3 is built from 11 residues. The CDR3 DNA is TGTGCCAGCAGCTTATATTTCGAGCAGTACTTC. Translated: CASSLYFEQYF.

V is TRBV30 and J is TRBJ1-2; the match to TRBD1 covers 11 bases. The CDR3 is made up of 18 amino acids. Unmatched junction bases numbered 14, after V lost 3 bases and J lost 2 bases. The germline V gene has CDR1 GTSNPN and CDR2 SVGIG (reference sequence). The CDR3 sequence is CAWSRSPSGTGGNYGYTF. The CDR3 DNA reads TGTGCCTGGAGCCGAAGCCCTTCCGGGACAGGGGGAAACTATGGCTACACCTTC.

This clone was found a few times. In DNA form, the CDR3 reads TGTGCCAGCAGTTTCCGGGACAGGGAGTTAATTAGCAATCAGCCCCAGCATTTT. It specifies CASSFRDRELISNQPQHF. The chain is built from TRBV6-2 or TRBV6-3 and TRBJ1-5; TRBD1 matches 9 bases. The CDR3 is made up of 18 amino acids. From germline, CDR1 is MNHEY and CDR2 SVGEGT. V was clipped by 4 bases and J by 0 bases; unmatched bases: 10.

This clone appeared once. CDR3 DNA: TGTGCCAGCAGCCGTACTCTCCTAACCGGGGAGCTGTTTTTT. It encodes CASSRTLLTGELFF. The gene calls are TRBV7-2 and TRBJ2-2, with D unresolved. Germline V gives CDR1 SGHTA, CDR2 FQGNSA. V lost 5 bases, J lost 5 bases, and 12 bases lay in between. CDR3 length: 14 amino acids.

This chain joins TRBV5-1 and TRBJ2-1, with TRBD2 as a possible D gene (6 bases). CDR3 size: 15 residues. The V end was cut by 0 bases, the J end by 6 bases, with 13 bases between. CDR1 and CDR2 (germline): SGHRS, YFSETQ. Here the CDR3 reads CASSLEAGWGNEQFF. CDR3 nucleotides: TGCGCCAGCAGCTTGGAGGCGGGGTGGGGCAATGAGCAGTTCTTC.

This clone is a singleton in its sample. The chain carries TRBV5-1 and TRBJ1-2, with D tentatively TRBD1 (5 bases). Germline lookup yields CDR1 SGHRS and CDR2 YFSETQ. The CDR3 contains 13 residues. Deletions cut 3 bases from V and 2 bases from J, with 8 bases between. The CDR3 region is CASSSRVNYGYTF. The CDR3 DNA follows: TGCGCCAGCAGCTCCAGGGTAAACTATGGCTACACCTTC.

This clone has just one count. The chain recombines TRBV30 with TRBJ2-5, with no clear D. The CDR3 runs to 16 residues. With 0 bases removed from V and 3 bases from J, the gap between germline ends came to 17 bases. Germline V CDR1 and CDR2: GTSNPN, SVGIG (reference sequence). CDR3 nucleotides: TGTGCCTGGAGTGTAGGAGCGACCATGAACAAAGAGACCCAGTACTTC. Amino acids: CAWSVGATMNKETQYF.

CDR3 in amino acids: CASSYQGMSGYTF. The CDR3 DNA follows: TGTGCCAGCAGTTACCAGGGGATGAGTGGCTACACCTTC. The chain carries TRBV6-2 or TRBV6-3 and TRBJ1-2, with a tentative D call TRBD1 (6 bases). V dropped 2 bases and J dropped 7 bases, with 11 bases sitting between them. The CDR3 has 13 amino acids. CDR1 is MNHEY, CDR2 SVGEGT, per germline.

The J gene is TRBJ2-7, the V gene TRBV11-3; TRBD1 matches 12 bases. With 5 bases clipped from V and 6 bases from J, the junction kept 5 bases outside the gene matches. Germline CDR1 reads SGHNT; CDR2 reads YENEEA. CDR3 length: 14 amino acids. The chain's CDR3 is CASSKGQGAGEQYF. CDR3 nucleotides: TGTGCCAGCAGCAAGGGACAGGGGGCGGGCGAGCAGTACTTC.

This clone has only a few counts. CDR3 sequence: CASSRSDRENTEAFF. The CDR3 region has the DNA TGTGCCAGTAGTAGGTCGGACAGGGAGAACACTGAAGCTTTCTTT. The chain joins TRBV19 to TRBJ1-1, with TRBD1 matching over 8 bases. The germline gives CDR1 LNHDA, CDR2 SQIVND (reference sequence). The CDR3 loop spans 15 amino acids. Trimming took 4 bases from V and 1 from J; bases not matched to a gene: 5.

This clone appeared a single time. The chain carries TRBV2 and TRBJ1-4; tentative D call: TRBD1 (6 bases). CDR3 length: 14 amino acids. The germline V gene encodes CDR1 SNHLY and CDR2 FYNNEI. Trimming shortened V by 6 bases and J by 6 bases, and 14 bases separated the two germline ends. This CDR3 reads CASSPQGWDEKLFF. CDR3 DNA sequence: TGTGCCAGCAGCCCACAGGGTTGGGATGAAAAACTGTTTTTT.

This clone was seen more than once but under ten times. The chain links TRBV5-1 to TRBJ2-7, with D uncertain. Per the germline V gene, CDR1 is SGHRS and CDR2 is YFSETQ. V was pared by 4 bases and J by 4 bases, with 9 bases between. The CDR3 is 12 amino acids. CDR3 loop: CASSPRGYEQYF. Written as DNA, the CDR3 is TGCGCCAGCAGCCCCCGCGGATACGAGCAGTACTTC.

The rearrangement joins TRBV7-2 to TRBJ2-7, with TRBD2 as a possible D gene (6 bases). The V end lost 5 bases, the J end lost 0 bases, and 17 bases lay between the germline ends. Germline V lookup: CDR1 SGHTA, CDR2 FQGNSA. The CDR3 is made up of 16 amino acids. CDR3 sequence (DNA): TGTGCCAGCAGCAAAAAAGGACTATCCAACTCCTACGAGCAGTACTTC. Translating gives CASSKKGLSNSYEQYF.

In this sample, this clone turned up a few times. V and J are TRBV18 and TRBJ1-4; no definite D call. CDR1 is KGHSH, CDR2 LQKENI, per germline. This CDR3 has 16 amino acids. Trimming removed 2 bases from V and 0 bases from J, with 10 bases in between. The CDR3 protein is CASSPFNQATNEKLFF. DNA of the CDR3: TGTGCCAGCTCACCATTTAACCAGGCAACTAATGAAAAACTGTTTTTT.